The entry below describes one T cell receptor beta chain. Its antigen is unknown. The CDR3 length is 15 residues. The V and J ends lost 8 bases and 0 bases, in that order; junction bases with no gene match: 7. Germline loops: CDR1 SEHNR, CDR2 FQNEAQ (reference sequence). TCRdb's table, derived via immunoSEQ multiplex PCR, lists solely in-frame clones and lacks some. The sample includes around 60,000 clones, roughly 86% seen only once; the top ten take approximately 10%. Time point indicated: after dendritic cell vaccination, including at tumor progression/relapse. Only patients with spare fresh-frozen tumor and over two years of follow-up were included. This sample was taken from a study of glioma-infiltrating T cells after dendritic cell vaccination. Findings and limits, study-wide: TCR clonality showed no direct relationship with survival.

The receptor was derived from a human donor with glioblastoma. Specimen: blood, collected after dendritic cell vaccination. The rearrangement joins TRBV7-9 to TRBJ2-1; TRBD2 agrees at 7 bases. CDR3 DNA: TGTGCCAGCCACGGCGGCGGGAGCTCCTACAATGAGCAGTTCTTC. As protein: CASHGGGSSYNEQFF.